This T cell receptor (beta chain) appears in the sequencing data of a study of blood T cell repertoires in COVID-19. Study-wide context: Both acute and convalescent COVID-19 samples were obtained from the United States, Italy and Spain.

The V gene's germline CDR1 is SNHLY and CDR2 FYNNEI. V gave up 6 bases and J gave up 6 bases; unmatched junction bases: 10. The CDR3 loop spans 14 amino acids. Authors' data handling: Reference gene primers were amplified, and this amplification served to estimate nucleated cell counts. Profiled with immunoSEQ multiplex PCR; TCRdb holds only in-frame clones, not every one. V and J calls and clone size are copied from that table; D and trimming were computed from the DNA. The repertoire holds 53,000 or so clones, with approximately 84% as singletons. This clone appeared a few times. The sample comprised peripheral blood. J is TRBJ2-7 and V is TRBV2, with 8 bases fitting TRBD2. The sequence came from a man aged 70-80 years with active COVID-19. CDR3 sequence reads: CASRGAAGDGEQYF. The CDR3 bases are TGTGCCAGCAGGGGCGCAGCGGGAGATGGCGAGCAGTACTTC.